What follows are 8 T cell receptor beta chains derived from one specimen sequenced in a study of T cells after yellow fever vaccination. TCRdb recomputed calls from the 5' RACE reads with MiXCR, one row per CDR3 protein. Of fewer than 500,000 distinct CDR3 sequences in the sample, under 20% are singletons; the top ten hold 15% to 20%. Sequencing was performed on PBMCs, taken before the yellow fever booster vaccination. These receptors came from a man aged 18 to 30 who received the YFV17D yellow fever vaccine.

In its sample, this clonotype was seen a few times. The rearrangement uses TRBV12-3 or TRBV12-4 and TRBJ2-1; 12 nucleotides match TRBD2. The CDR3 totals 15 residues. J lost 4 bases, V lost 9 bases, and 7 bases had no gene match. Written as DNA, the CDR3 is TGTGCCAGTATTACTAGCGGGGGGTCTTACAATGAGCAGTTCTTC. Protein product: CASITSGGSYNEQFF.

Worth noting for this clonotype: Mismatch with germline at one junction end may stem from a read error. V is TRBV20-1 and J is TRBJ1-6, with D possibly TRBD1 on 5 matching bases. The CDR3 extends over 12 amino acids. Germline V gives CDR1 DFQATT, CDR2 SNEGSKA (reference sequence). The CDR3 bases are TGCAGTACTAGACAGTTAAATTCACCCCTCCACTTT. Translated: CSTRQLNSPLHF.

This clonotype was detected only a few times. This sequence joins TRBV4-1 and TRBJ1-4; D unclear. Germline assignment: CDR1 MGHRA and CDR2 YSYEKL. The CDR3 consists of 16 residues. The ends were cut back, 0 bases at V and 5 bases at J, with 13 bases in the middle. In nucleotides, the CDR3 is TGCGCCAGCAGCCAAGATCAGTACAGACTAAATGAAAAACTGTTTTTT. The encoded protein is CASSQDQYRLNEKLFF.

The J gene is TRBJ1-5, the V gene TRBV28, with D uncertain. V lost 8 bases and J 5 bases, leaving 10 bases between the germline ends. The germline V gene has CDR1 MDHEN and CDR2 SYDVKM. This CDR3 is built from 12 residues. The CDR3, as DNA: TGTGCCAGCGGCGGGAGGGATCAGCCCCAGCATTTT. This sequence encodes CASGGRDQPQHF.

This clonotype occurred a few times. The rearrangement joins TRBV6-1 to TRBJ2-7, with D possibly being TRBD1 (5 bases). The V and J ends lost 6 bases and 5 bases respectively, with 26 bases between them. Germline CDR1 is MNHNS and CDR2 is SASEGT. This CDR3 has 17 amino acids. The CDR3 DNA reads as TGTGCCAGCAGAACAAGACCAGGGTTTCGAGGCATCAACGAGCAGTACTTC. Its protein is CASRTRPGFRGINEQYF.

This clonotype turned up a few times. The V call is TRBV10-1, the J call TRBJ2-3; D might be TRBD1 (7 bases). Trimming left V 3 bases short and J 6 bases short, with 10 bases between. This CDR3 comprises 13 residues. CDR1 is WNHNN, CDR2 SYGVQD, per germline (reference sequence). CDR3 protein: CASSDRGVDTQYF. The CDR3 DNA follows: TGCGCCAGCAGTGACAGGGGGGTTGATACGCAGTATTTT.

This sequence joins TRBV20-1 and TRBJ1-1, with D possibly matching TRBD1 (5 bases). This CDR3 region has 12 residues. Trimming removed 6 bases at V and 11 bases at J, with 19 bases between. CDR1 and CDR2 from the germline V gene are DFQATT and SNEGSKA (reference sequence). CDR3 bases: TGCAGTGCAACTGGGACTCGGCCTATTGCTTTCTTT. Residues: CSATGTRPIAFF.

This chain connects TRBV6-6 to TRBJ1-1; a possible D gene is TRBD1 (6 bases). V was cut by 7 bases and J by 7 bases, with 19 bases left in between. From germline, CDR1 is MNHNY and CDR2 SVGAGI (reference sequence). CDR3 length: 14 residues. The CDR3 loop reads CASTQIRGEGEAFF. In DNA, the CDR3 is TGTGCCAGCACTCAAATCAGGGGAGAGGGTGAAGCTTTCTTT.